This T cell receptor (beta chain) was captured by sequencing in a study of blood T cell repertoires in COVID-19. Whole-study context: The analysed material was cDNA or gDNA that came from T cells, B-cell-depleted T cells, or PBMCs.

Recovered status in Cohort 3 required two negative PCRs, clearance, or symptom resolution. Sequenced by immunoSEQ multiplex PCR; TCRdb stores in-frame clones only, minus some. The repertoire includes hundreds of thousands of clones, around 90% of them detected once, and 3% sits in the top ten. The specimen was PBMCs or T cells enriched from blood (not recorded which). The receptor comes from a woman aged 45-60 years who had recovered from COVID-19.

The CDR3 DNA reads as TGCACCAGCAGCCAAGATTCCAGGGTAGACTATGGCTACACCTTC. Encoded protein: CTSSQDSRVDYGYTF. V usage is TRBV1 and J usage is TRBJ1-2; TRBD1 is taken as the D call from the table, unchecked against the DNA. TRBV1 is classified as a pseudogene. CDR3 length: 15 residues.